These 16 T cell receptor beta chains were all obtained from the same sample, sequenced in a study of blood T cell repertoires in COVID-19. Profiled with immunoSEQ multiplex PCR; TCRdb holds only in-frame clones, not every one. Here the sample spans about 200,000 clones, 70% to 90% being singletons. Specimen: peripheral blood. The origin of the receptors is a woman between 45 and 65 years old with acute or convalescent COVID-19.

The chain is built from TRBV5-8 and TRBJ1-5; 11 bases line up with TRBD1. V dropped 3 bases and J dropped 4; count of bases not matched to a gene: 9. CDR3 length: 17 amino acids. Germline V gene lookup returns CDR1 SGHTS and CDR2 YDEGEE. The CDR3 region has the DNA TGTGCCAGCAGCTCAGGACAGGGGGCGCGAGGGAATCAGCCCCAGCATTTT. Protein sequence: CASSSGQGARGNQPQHF.

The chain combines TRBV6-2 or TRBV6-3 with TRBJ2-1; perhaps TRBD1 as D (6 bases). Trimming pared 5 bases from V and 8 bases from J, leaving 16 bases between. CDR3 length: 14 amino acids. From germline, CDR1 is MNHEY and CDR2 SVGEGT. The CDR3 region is CASSPRTAGDEQFF. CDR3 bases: TGTGCCAGCAGTCCCCGGACCGCAGGGGATGAGCAGTTCTTC.

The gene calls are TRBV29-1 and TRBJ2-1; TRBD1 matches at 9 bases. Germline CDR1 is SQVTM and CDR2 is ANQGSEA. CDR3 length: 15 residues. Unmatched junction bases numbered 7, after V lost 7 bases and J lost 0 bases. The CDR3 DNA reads TGCAGCGACCGGCCGGACAGGGGCTCCTACAATGAGCAGTTCTTC. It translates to CSDRPDRGSYNEQFF.

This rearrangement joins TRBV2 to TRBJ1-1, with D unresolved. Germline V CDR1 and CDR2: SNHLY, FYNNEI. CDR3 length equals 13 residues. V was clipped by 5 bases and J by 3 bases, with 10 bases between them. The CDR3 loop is CASSYREYTEAFF. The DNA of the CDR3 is TGTGCCAGCAGTTACCGGGAATACACTGAAGCTTTCTTT.

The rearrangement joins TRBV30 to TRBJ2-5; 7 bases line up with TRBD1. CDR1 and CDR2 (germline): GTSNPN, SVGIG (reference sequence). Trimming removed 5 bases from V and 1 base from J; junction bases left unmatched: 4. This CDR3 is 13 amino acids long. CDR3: CAWARDSQETQYF. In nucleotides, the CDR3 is TGTGCCTGGGCCCGGGACAGCCAAGAGACCCAGTACTTC.

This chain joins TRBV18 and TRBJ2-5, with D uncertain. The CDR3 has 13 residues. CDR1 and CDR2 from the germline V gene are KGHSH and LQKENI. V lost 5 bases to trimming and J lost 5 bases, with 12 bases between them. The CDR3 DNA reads TGTGCCAGCTCATCTCGTCGTATGGAGACCCAGTACTTC. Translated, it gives CASSSRRMETQYF. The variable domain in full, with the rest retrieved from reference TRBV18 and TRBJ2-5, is NAGVMQNPRHLVRRRGQEARLRCSPMKGHSHVYWYRQLPEEGLKFMVYLQKENIIDESGMPKERFSAEFPKEGPSILRIQQVVRGDSAAYFCASSSRRMETQYFGPGTRLLVL.

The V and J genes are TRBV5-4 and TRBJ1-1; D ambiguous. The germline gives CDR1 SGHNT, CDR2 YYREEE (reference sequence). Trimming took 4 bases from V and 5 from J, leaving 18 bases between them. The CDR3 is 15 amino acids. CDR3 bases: TGTGCCAGCAGCCGAAGCGTCCTAGGTCTGACTGAAGCTTTCTTT. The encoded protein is CASSRSVLGLTEAFF. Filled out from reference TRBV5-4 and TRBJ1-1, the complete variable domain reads ETGVTQSPTHLIKTRGQQVTLRCSSQSGHNTVSWYQQALGQGPQFIFQYYREEENGRGNFPPRFSGLQFPNYSSELNVNALELDDSALYLCASSRSVLGLTEAFFGQGTRLTVV.

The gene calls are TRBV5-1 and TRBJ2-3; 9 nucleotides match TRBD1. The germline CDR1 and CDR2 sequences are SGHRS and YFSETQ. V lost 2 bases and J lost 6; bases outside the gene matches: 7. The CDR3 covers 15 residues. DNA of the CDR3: TGCGCCAGCAGCTTACAGGGGGCGCTGAGGGATACGCAGTATTTT. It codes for CASSLQGALRDTQYF.

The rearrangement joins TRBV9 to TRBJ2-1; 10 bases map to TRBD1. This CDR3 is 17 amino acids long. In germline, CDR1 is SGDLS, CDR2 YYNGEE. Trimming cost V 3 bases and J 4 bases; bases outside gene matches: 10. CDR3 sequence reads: CASSARGRTGGYNEQFF. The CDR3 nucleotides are TGTGCCAGCAGCGCCCGTGGCCGGACAGGGGGGTACAATGAGCAGTTCTTC.

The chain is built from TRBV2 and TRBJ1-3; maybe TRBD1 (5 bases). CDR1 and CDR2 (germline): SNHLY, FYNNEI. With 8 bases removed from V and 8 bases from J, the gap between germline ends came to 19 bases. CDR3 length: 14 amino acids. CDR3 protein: CASAMGGYPDTIYF. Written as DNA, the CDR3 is TGTGCCAGCGCGATGGGGGGGTACCCAGACACCATATATTTT.

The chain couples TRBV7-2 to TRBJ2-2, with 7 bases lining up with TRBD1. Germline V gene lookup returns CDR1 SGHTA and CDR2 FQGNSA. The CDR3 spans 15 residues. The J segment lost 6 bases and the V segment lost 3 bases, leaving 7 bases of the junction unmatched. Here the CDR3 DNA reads TGTGCCAGCAGCTTTAACAGGGGCGGAGCCGGGGAGCTGTTTTTT. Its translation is CASSFNRGGAGELFF.

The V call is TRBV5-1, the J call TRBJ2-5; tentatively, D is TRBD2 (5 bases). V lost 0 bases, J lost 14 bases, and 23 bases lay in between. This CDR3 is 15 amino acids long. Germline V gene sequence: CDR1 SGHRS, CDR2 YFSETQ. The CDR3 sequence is CASSLGASREWQHYF. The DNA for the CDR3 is TGCGCCAGCAGCTTGGGGGCCTCTAGGGAGTGGCAGCATTACTTC. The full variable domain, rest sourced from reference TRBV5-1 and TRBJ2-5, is KAGVTQTPRYLIKTRGQQVTLSCSPISGHRSVSWYQQTPGQGLQFLFEYFSETQRNKGNFPGRFSGRQFSNSRSEMNVSTLELGDSALYLCASSLGASREWQHYFGPGTRLLVL.

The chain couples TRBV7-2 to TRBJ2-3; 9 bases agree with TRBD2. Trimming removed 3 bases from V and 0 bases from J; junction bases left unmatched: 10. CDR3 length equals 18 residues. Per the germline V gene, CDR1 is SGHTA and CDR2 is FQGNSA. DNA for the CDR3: TGTGCCAGCAGCTTGGCCCTGGGCGGGAGGGCGAGCACAGATACGCAGTATTTT. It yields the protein CASSLALGGRASTDTQYF.

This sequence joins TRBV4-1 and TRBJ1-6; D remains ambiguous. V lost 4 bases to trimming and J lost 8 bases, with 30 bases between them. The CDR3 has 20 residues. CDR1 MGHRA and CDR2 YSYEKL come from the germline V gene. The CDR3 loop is CASSRLFGMGVTGLDSPLHF. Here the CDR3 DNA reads TGCGCCAGCAGCCGCCTATTTGGTATGGGAGTAACCGGTTTAGATTCACCCCTCCACTTT.

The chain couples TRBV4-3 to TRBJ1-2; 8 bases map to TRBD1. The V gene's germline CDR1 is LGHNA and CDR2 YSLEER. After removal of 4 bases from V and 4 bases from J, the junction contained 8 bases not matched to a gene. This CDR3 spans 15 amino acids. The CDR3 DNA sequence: TGCGCCAGCAGCCTCAACGACAGGGGCCCCTATGGCTACACCTTC. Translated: CASSLNDRGPYGYTF.

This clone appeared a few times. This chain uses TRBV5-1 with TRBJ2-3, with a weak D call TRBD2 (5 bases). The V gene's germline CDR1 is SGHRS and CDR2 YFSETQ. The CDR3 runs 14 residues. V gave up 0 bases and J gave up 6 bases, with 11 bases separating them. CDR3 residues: CASSLGGVSDTQYF. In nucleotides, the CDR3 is TGCGCCAGCAGCTTGGGGGGAGTCTCGGATACGCAGTATTTT.